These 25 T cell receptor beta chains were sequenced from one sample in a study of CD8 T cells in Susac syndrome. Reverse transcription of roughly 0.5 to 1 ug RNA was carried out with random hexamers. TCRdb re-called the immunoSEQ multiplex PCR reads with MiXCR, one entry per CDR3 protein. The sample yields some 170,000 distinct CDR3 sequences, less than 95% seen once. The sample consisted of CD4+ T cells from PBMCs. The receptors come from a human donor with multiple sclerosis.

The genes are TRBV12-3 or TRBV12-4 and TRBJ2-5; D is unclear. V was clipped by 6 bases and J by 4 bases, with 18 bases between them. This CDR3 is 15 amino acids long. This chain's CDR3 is CASRKTSTWLETQYF. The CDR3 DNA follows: TGTGCCAGCAGGAAGACATCAACGTGGTTAGAGACCCAGTACTTC.

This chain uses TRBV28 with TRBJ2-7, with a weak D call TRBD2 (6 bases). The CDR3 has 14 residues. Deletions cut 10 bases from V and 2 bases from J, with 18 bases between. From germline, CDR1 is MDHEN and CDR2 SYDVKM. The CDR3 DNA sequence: TGTGCCACGCGGATCGGGGGACCAACCTACGAGCAGTACTTC. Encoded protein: CATRIGGPTYEQYF.

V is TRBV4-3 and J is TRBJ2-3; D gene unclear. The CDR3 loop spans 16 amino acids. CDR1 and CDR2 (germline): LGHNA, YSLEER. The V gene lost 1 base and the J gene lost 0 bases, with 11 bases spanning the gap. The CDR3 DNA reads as TGCGCCAGCAGCCAAGTTGCGTTATCTAGCACAGATACGCAGTATTTT. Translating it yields CASSQVALSSTDTQYF.

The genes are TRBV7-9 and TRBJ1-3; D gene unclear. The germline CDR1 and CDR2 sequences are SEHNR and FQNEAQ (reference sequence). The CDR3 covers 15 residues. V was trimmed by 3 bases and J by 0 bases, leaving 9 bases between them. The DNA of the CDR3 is TGTGCCAGCAGCTTCTCAACTGTCTCTGGAAACACCATATATTTT. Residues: CASSFSTVSGNTIYF.

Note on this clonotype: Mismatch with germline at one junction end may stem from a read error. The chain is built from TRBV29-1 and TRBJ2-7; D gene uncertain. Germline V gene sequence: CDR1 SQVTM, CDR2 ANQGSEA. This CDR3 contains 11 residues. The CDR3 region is CSVEDFLEQYF. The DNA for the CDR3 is TGCAGCGTCGAAGACTTTTTGGAGCAGTACTTC.

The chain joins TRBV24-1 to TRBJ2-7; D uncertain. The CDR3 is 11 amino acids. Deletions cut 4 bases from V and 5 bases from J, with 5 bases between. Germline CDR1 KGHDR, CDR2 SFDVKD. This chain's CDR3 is CATSERDEQYF. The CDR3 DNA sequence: TGTGCCACCAGTGAACGGGACGAGCAGTACTTC.

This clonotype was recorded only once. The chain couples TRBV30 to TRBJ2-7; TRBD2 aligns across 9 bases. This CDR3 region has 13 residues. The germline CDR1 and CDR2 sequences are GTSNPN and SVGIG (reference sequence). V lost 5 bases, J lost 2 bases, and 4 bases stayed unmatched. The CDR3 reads CAWRTSATYEQYF. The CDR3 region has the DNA TGTGCCTGGCGGACTAGCGCAACCTACGAGCAGTACTTC.

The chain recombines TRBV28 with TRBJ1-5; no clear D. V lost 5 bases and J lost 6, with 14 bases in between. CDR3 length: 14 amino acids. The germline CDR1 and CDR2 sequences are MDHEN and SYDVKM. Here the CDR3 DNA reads TGTGCCAGCAGTACCCCGGCGGGATTTCAGCCCCAGCATTTT. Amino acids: CASSTPAGFQPQHF.

The CDR3 sequence is CASSWTGAGSNEQFF. In nucleotides, the CDR3 is TGTGCCAGCAGTTGGACGGGGGCGGGGTCCAATGAGCAGTTCTTC. The chain combines TRBV12-3 or TRBV12-4 with TRBJ2-1; D is perhaps TRBD1 or TRBD2 (6 bases each). V lost 4 bases, J lost 6 bases, and 16 bases lay in between. CDR3 length: 15 amino acids.

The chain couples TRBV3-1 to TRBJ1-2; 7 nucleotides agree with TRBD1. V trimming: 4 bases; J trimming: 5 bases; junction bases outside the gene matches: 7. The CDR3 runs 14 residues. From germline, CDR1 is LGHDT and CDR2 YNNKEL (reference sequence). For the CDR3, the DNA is TGTGCCAGCAGCCTCGGCGAGGGGGCTTATGGCTACACCTTC. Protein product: CASSLGEGAYGYTF.

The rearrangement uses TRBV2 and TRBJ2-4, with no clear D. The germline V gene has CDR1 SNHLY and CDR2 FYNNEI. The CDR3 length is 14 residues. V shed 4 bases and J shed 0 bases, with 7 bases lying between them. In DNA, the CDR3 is TGTGCCAGCAGTGGTGCTATAGCCAAAAACATTCAGTACTTC. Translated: CASSGAIAKNIQYF. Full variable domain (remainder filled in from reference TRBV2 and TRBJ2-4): EPEVTQTPSHQVTQMGQEVILRCVPISNHLYFYWYRQILGQKVEFLVSFYNNEISEKSEIFDDQFSVERPDGSNFTLKIRSTKLEDSAMYFCASSGAIAKNIQYFGAGTRLSVL.

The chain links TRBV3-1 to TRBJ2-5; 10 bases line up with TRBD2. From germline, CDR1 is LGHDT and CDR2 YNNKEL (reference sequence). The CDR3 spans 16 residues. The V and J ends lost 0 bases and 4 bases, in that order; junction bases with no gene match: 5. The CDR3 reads CASSQDPLAGAETQYF. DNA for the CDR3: TGTGCCAGCAGCCAAGATCCCCTAGCGGGGGCAGAGACCCAGTACTTC.

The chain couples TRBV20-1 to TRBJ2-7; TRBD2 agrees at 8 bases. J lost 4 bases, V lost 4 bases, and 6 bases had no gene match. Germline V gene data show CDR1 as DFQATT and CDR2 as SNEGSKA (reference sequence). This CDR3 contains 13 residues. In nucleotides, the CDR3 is TGCAGTGCTATCCCAGCGGGAGTTTACGAGCAGTACTTC. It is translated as CSAIPAGVYEQYF.

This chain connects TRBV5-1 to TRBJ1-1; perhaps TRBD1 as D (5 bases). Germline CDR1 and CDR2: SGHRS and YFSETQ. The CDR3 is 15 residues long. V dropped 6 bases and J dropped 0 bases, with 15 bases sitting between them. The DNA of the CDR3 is TGCGCCAGCAAGCAGGGTTCGTCGGTGAACACTGAAGCTTTCTTT. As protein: CASKQGSSVNTEAFF.

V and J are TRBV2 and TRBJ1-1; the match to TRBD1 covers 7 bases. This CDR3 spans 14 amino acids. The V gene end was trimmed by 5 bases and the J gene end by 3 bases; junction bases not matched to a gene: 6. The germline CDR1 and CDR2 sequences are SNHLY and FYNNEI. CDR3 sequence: CASSYRGLDTEAFF. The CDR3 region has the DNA TGTGCCAGCAGTTACAGGGGATTAGACACTGAAGCTTTCTTT.

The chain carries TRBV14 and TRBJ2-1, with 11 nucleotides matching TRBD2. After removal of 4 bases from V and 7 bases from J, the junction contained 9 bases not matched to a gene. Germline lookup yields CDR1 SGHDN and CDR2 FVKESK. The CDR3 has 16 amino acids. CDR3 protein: CASSRLVAGGENEQFF. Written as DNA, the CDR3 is TGTGCCAGCAGCCGCCTAGTAGCGGGAGGGGAGAATGAGCAGTTCTTC.

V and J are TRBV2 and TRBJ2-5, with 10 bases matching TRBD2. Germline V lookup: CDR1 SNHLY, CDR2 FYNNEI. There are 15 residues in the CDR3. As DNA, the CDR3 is TGTGGGAGCGGGAGGGCCAGTGGTGTTGAAGAGACCCAGTACTTC. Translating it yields CGSGRASGVEETQYF.

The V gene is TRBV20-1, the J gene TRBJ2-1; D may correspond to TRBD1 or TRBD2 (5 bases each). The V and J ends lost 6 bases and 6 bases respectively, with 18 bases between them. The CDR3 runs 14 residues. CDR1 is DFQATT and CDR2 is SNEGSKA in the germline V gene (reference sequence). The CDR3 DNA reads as TGCAGTGCCAATCCCCCGGGACCAGGCAATGAGCAGTTCTTC. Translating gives CSANPPGPGNEQFF.

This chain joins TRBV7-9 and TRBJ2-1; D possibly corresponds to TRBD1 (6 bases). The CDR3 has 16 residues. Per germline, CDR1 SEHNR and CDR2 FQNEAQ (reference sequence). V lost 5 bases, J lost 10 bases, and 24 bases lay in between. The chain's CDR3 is CASSGATGIRNREQFF. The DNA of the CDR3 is TGTGCCAGCAGCGGAGCGACAGGCATCCGGAATCGGGAGCAGTTCTTC.

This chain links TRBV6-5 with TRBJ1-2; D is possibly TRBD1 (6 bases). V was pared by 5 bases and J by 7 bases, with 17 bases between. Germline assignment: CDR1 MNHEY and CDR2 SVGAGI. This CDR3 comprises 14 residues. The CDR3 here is CASSPARGAAGYTF. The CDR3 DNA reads TGTGCCAGCAGTCCGGCCCGGGGGGCGGCTGGCTACACCTTC.

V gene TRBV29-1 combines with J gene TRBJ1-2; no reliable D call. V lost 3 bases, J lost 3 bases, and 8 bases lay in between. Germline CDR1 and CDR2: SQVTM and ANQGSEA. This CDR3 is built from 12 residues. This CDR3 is CSVDYGDYGYTF. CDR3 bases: TGCAGCGTTGATTATGGGGACTATGGCTACACCTTC.

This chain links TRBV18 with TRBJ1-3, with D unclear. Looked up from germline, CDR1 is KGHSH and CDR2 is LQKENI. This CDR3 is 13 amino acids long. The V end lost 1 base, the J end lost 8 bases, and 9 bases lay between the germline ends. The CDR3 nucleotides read TGTGCCAGCTCACCACTTGGAACTGACACCATATATTTT. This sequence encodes CASSPLGTDTIYF.

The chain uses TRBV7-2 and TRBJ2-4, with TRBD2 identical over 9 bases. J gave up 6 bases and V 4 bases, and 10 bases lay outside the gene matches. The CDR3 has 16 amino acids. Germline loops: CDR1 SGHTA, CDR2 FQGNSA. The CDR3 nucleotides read TGTGCCAGCAGCTCGGAGGGAGCGGGAGGTGTAAACATTCAGTACTTC. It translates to CASSSEGAGGVNIQYF.

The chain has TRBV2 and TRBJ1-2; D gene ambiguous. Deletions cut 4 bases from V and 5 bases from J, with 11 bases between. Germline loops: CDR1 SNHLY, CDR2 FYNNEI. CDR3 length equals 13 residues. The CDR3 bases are TGTGCCAGCAGTGGGGCCTTTCTTTATGGCTACACCTTC. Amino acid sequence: CASSGAFLYGYTF. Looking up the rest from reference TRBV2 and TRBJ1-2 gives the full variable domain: EPEVTQTPSHQVTQMGQEVILRCVPISNHLYFYWYRQILGQKVEFLVSFYNNEISEKSEIFDDQFSVERPDGSNFTLKIRSTKLEDSAMYFCASSGAFLYGYTFGSGTRLTVV.

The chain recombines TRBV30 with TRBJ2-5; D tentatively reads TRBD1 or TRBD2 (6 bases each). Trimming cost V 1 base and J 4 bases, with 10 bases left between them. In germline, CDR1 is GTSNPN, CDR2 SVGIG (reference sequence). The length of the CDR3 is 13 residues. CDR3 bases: TGTGCCTGGAGTGGGGGGGCGCCAGAGACCCAGTACTTC. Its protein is CAWSGGAPETQYF.